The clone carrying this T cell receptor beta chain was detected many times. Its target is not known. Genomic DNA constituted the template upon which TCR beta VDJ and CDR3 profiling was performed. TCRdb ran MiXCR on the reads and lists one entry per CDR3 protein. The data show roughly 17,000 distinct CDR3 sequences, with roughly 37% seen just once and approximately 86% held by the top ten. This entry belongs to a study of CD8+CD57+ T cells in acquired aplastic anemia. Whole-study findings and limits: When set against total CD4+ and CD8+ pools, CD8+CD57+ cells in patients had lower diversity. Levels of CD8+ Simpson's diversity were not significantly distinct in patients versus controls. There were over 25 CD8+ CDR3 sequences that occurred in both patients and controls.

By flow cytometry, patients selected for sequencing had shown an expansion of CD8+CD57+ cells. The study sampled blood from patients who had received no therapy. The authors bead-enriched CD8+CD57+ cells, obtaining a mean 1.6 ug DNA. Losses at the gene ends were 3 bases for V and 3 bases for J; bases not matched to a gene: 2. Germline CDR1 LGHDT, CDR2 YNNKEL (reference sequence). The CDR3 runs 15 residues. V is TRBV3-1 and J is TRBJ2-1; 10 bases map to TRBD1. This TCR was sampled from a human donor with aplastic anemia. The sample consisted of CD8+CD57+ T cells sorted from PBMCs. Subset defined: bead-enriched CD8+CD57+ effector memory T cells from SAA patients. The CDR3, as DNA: TGTGCCAGCAGCCAGACAGGGGGCGACTACAATGAGCAGTTCTTC. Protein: CASSQTGGDYNEQFF.